One and the same sample provided the 29 T cell receptor beta chains below, sequenced in a study of early T cells in non-severe SARS-CoV-2 infection. TCRdb itself ran the 5' RACE reads through MiXCR, one entry per CDR3 protein. The sample has tens of thousands of distinct CDR3 sequences, around 13% seen once; the top ten hold roughly 6%. Material for sequencing was whole blood. The origin of the receptors is an adult who was a healthcare worker with PCR-confirmed SARS-CoV-2 infection or an uninfected control (not recorded which).

V is TRBV5-1 and J is TRBJ2-7; 8 nucleotides line up with TRBD1. V shed 4 bases, J shed 3 bases, and the junction held 6 bases outside the gene matches. The CDR3 has 14 residues. Germline V gene lookup returns CDR1 SGHRS and CDR2 YFSETQ. The CDR3 nucleotides read TGCGCCAGCAGCATGGGACAGGCCTACTACGAGCAGTACTTC. Translating gives CASSMGQAYYEQYF.

This clonotype was observed many times. This rearrangement joins TRBV12-3 or TRBV12-4 to TRBJ1-1, with TRBD1 identical over 7 bases. The CDR3 length is 14 residues. Unmatched junction bases numbered 6, after V lost 5 bases and J lost 3 bases. The CDR3 DNA is TGTGCCAGCAGTATCGACAGGGCTTACACTGAAGCTTTCTTT. This translates into CASSIDRAYTEAFF.

This clonotype was counted many times. This chain links TRBV28 with TRBJ2-7, with a weak D call TRBD2 (6 bases). The V gene lost 5 bases and the J gene lost 2 bases, with 13 bases spanning the gap. The CDR3 extends over 14 amino acids. In germline, CDR1 is MDHEN, CDR2 SYDVKM. Written as DNA, the CDR3 is TGTGCCAGCAGTCGACGGGACTCCACCTACGAGCAGTACTTC. This gives the protein CASSRRDSTYEQYF.

This clonotype turned up a few times. The V call is TRBV5-4, the J call TRBJ2-7; no clear D gene. The V and J ends lost 2 bases and 5 bases respectively, with 17 bases between them. The germline gives CDR1 SGHNT, CDR2 YYREEE (reference sequence). This CDR3 comprises 15 residues. The CDR3 bases are TGTGCCAGCAGCTTCGGTGGTGGGCGATCCCACGAGCAGTACTTC. Protein: CASSFGGGRSHEQYF.

The V gene is TRBV10-3, the J gene TRBJ2-6, with D perhaps TRBD1 (5 bases). The V and J ends lost 7 bases and 2 bases respectively, with 6 bases between them. Germline lookup yields CDR1 ENHRY and CDR2 SYGVKD. The CDR3 spans 13 residues. The CDR3 DNA follows: TGTGCCATCACCAGGGCTGGGGCCAACGTCCTGACTTTC. Residues: CAITRAGANVLTF.

The chain has TRBV6-2 or TRBV6-3 and TRBJ1-4; D ambiguous. V lost 6 bases and J lost 6, with 14 bases in between. The CDR3 totals 14 residues. Germline lookup yields CDR1 MNHEY and CDR2 SVGEGT. This chain's CDR3 is CASRVHRTDEKLFF. Written as DNA, the CDR3 is TGTGCCAGCAGGGTGCATCGGACTGATGAAAAACTGTTTTTT.

The V gene is TRBV7-3, the J gene TRBJ1-5, with 9 bases matching TRBD1. The CDR3 loop spans 16 amino acids. V dropped 2 bases and J dropped 2; count of bases not matched to a gene: 4. Germline loops: CDR1 SGHTA, CDR2 FQGTGA. The CDR3 bases are TGTGCCAGCAGCTTACGCCGGGACAGGGGCAATCAGCCCCAGCATTTT. This encodes CASSLRRDRGNQPQHF.

CDR3 sequence (DNA): TGCGCCAGCGCCCCAGGGATTGGAGCCCTCCACTTT. Its translation: CASAPGIGALHF. V usage is TRBV10-1 and J usage is TRBJ1-6; D is perhaps TRBD1 (5 bases). This CDR3 is 12 amino acids long. V was cut by 8 bases and J by 14 bases, with 16 bases left in between. Germline CDR1 and CDR2: WNHNN and SYGVQD (reference sequence).

The CDR3 DNA reads TGCAGTACCCTAAGCGGGGGCCGAAGTGAGCAGTTCTTC. As protein: CSTLSGGRSEQFF. The J gene is TRBJ2-1, the V gene TRBV20-1; 8 bases are a match to TRBD2. Germline values: CDR1 DFQATT, CDR2 SNEGSKA (reference sequence). The CDR3 is 13 residues long. J gave up 9 bases and V 8 bases, and 12 bases lay outside the gene matches.

This clonotype has just a few counts. V usage is TRBV15 and J usage is TRBJ2-7; D is unresolved. Germline V gene lookup returns CDR1 LNHNV and CDR2 YYDKDF (reference sequence). Trimming cost V 1 base and J 3 bases, with 7 bases left between them. CDR3 size: 13 residues. CDR3 bases: TGTGCCACCAGCAGAGTCCGGAGCTACGAGCAGTACTTC. It codes for CATSRVRSYEQYF.

The CDR3 reads CASSLQGDHYGYTF. CDR3 coding DNA: TGTGCCAGCAGCTTACAGGGTGATCACTATGGCTACACCTTC. The chain joins TRBV11-2 to TRBJ1-2; D is possibly TRBD1 (5 bases). V shed 2 bases and J shed 3 bases, with 10 bases lying between them. The germline V gene encodes CDR1 SGHAT and CDR2 FQNNGV. The CDR3 length is 14 residues.

This clonotype has at least ten counts. The chain combines TRBV6-2 or TRBV6-3 with TRBJ1-1, with D perhaps matching TRBD1 (5 bases). Trimming shortened V by 6 bases and J by 5 bases, and 13 bases separated the two germline ends. The CDR3 spans 13 residues. The V gene's germline CDR1 is MNHEY and CDR2 SVGEGT. CDR3 region: CASRRGEKTEAFF. The CDR3 coding sequence is TGTGCCAGCAGGAGGGGAGAGAAGACTGAAGCTTTCTTT.

The chain has TRBV5-1 and TRBJ2-1; a possible D gene is TRBD2 (6 bases). Germline V gives CDR1 SGHRS, CDR2 YFSETQ. The CDR3 consists of 15 residues. The V end was cut by 1 base, the J end by 8 bases, with 16 bases between. CDR3 nucleotide sequence: TGCGCCAGCAGCTTGAAAGGTAGCGGAGATTATGAGCAGTTCTTC. This translates into CASSLKGSGDYEQFF. Combining the CDR3 with reference TRBV5-1 and TRBJ2-1 gives the whole variable domain KAGVTQTPRYLIKTRGQQVTLSCSPISGHRSVSWYQQTPGQGLQFLFEYFSETQRNKGNFPGRFSGRQFSNSRSEMNVSTLELGDSALYLCASSLKGSGDYEQFFGPGTRLTVL.

J is TRBJ2-7 and V is TRBV11-2; D unresolved. From germline, CDR1 is SGHAT and CDR2 FQNNGV. The CDR3 is 15 amino acids. V was shortened by 5 bases and J by 1 base, with 15 bases between the two germline ends. The CDR3 DNA reads as TGTGCCAGCAGCGTAGCCGCCAGTTCGTCCTACGAGCAGTACTTC. Encoded protein: CASSVAASSSYEQYF.

This clonotype was detected many times. The chain is built from TRBV29-1 and TRBJ2-3, with TRBD2 identical over 13 bases. This CDR3 is 17 amino acids long. Losses at the gene ends were 5 bases for V and 3 bases for J; bases not matched to a gene: 11. Germline V gene data show CDR1 as SQVTM and CDR2 as ANQGSEA. The CDR3 region is CSVPDPGTSGATDTQYF. CDR3 sequence (DNA): TGCAGCGTTCCCGACCCCGGGACTAGCGGGGCGACAGATACGCAGTATTTT.

The chain employs TRBV11-2 and TRBJ2-3; TRBD1 matches at 10 bases. CDR1 is SGHAT and CDR2 is FQNNGV in the germline V gene. This CDR3 contains 16 residues. With 5 bases clipped from V and 3 bases from J, the junction kept 8 bases outside the gene matches. The CDR3 here is CASSRQGAFKTDTQYF. In DNA form, the CDR3 reads TGTGCCAGCAGCAGACAGGGGGCTTTCAAAACAGATACGCAGTATTTT. The variable domain in full, with the rest retrieved from reference TRBV11-2 and TRBJ2-3, is EAGVAQSPRYKIIEKRQSVAFWCNPISGHATLYWYQQILGQGPKLLIQFQNNGVVDDSQLPKDRFSAERLKGVDSTLKIQPAKLEDSAVYLCASSRQGAFKTDTQYFGPGTRLTVL.

The gene calls are TRBV7-2 and TRBJ2-3; D gene unclear. Germline V gives CDR1 SGHTA, CDR2 FQGNSA. The V end was cut by 1 base, the J end by 2 bases, with 10 bases between. The CDR3 contains 15 residues. CDR3: CASSLGSTATDTQYF. The CDR3, as DNA: TGTGCCAGCAGCTTAGGGTCCACGGCCACAGATACGCAGTATTTT. The whole variable domain, remainder taken from reference TRBV7-2 and TRBJ2-3, is GAGVSQSPSNKVTEKGKDVELRCDPISGHTALYWYRQSLGQGLEFLIYFQGNSAPDKSGLPSDRFSAERTGGSVSTLTIQRTQQEDSAVYLCASSLGSTATDTQYFGPGTRLTVL.

This clonotype has only a few counts. V gene TRBV24-1 combines with J gene TRBJ2-3, with D unclear. The length of the CDR3 is 14 residues. Trimming stripped 7 bases from V and 3 bases from J, with 13 bases between. Germline V gene lookup returns CDR1 KGHDR and CDR2 SFDVKD. The CDR3 coding sequence is TGTGCCACCAGCTCGTCTTGGGAAACAGATACGCAGTATTTT. Protein: CATSSSWETDTQYF.

The chain recombines TRBV29-1 with TRBJ1-2; maybe TRBD1 (6 bases). Per germline, CDR1 SQVTM and CDR2 ANQGSEA. V lost 5 bases, J lost 6 bases, and 10 bases lay in between. The CDR3 loop spans 11 amino acids. CDR3 region: CSVRGPDGYTF. CDR3 nucleotide sequence: TGCAGCGTTCGGGGGCCTGATGGCTACACCTTC.

This clonotype was detected only a few times. The chain recombines TRBV10-2 with TRBJ1-6; D call uncertain. Germline CDR1 and CDR2: WSHSY and SAAADI. The CDR3 runs 16 residues. Trimming took 4 bases from V and 5 from J, leaving 15 bases between them. The CDR3 reads CASSGTVSMDNSPLHF. The CDR3 bases are TGCGCCAGCAGTGGGACGGTGTCAATGGATAATTCACCCCTCCACTTT.

This sequence joins TRBV6-2 or TRBV6-3 and TRBJ2-3, with 8 bases fitting TRBD2. The CDR3 has 15 residues. J lost 6 bases, V lost 4 bases, and 9 bases had no gene match. The germline V gene encodes CDR1 MNHEY and CDR2 SVGEGT. The CDR3 loop reads CASSLGAGASDTQYF. The CDR3 DNA follows: TGTGCCAGCAGTTTGGGAGCGGGGGCCTCGGATACGCAGTATTTT.

V is TRBV5-6 and J is TRBJ2-7, with 9 positions matching TRBD2. In germline, CDR1 is SGHDT, CDR2 YYEEEE. The CDR3 contains 14 residues. Germline trimming cut 2 bases from V and 3 bases from J; bases unmatched to any gene: 3. The chain's CDR3 is CASSFSSGVYEQYF. For the CDR3, the DNA is TGTGCCAGCAGCTTCTCTAGCGGGGTCTACGAGCAGTACTTC.

This clonotype was picked up many times. J is TRBJ1-1 and V is TRBV29-1; unclear D gene. This CDR3 contains 10 residues. Germline-derived CDR1 and CDR2 are SQVTM and ANQGSEA. Trimming took 6 bases from V and 7 from J, leaving 9 bases between them. The DNA of the CDR3 is TGCAGCGTGCGGGAGATTGAAGCTTTCTTT. Protein: CSVREIEAFF.

Concerning this clonotype: Since a much larger clone is just one base distant, this may be a read error. The chain uses TRBV11-1 and TRBJ2-3; D unclear. The CDR3 contains 10 residues. CDR1 is SGHAT, CDR2 FQDESV, per germline (reference sequence). V lost 1 base to trimming and J lost 7 bases, with 0 bases between them. The CDR3 spells CASSLDTQYF. The CDR3 DNA sequence: TGTGCCAGCAGCTTAGATACGCAGTATTTT.

This chain connects TRBV29-1 to TRBJ2-1; either TRBD1 or TRBD2 may fit D (5 bases each). The CDR3 covers 12 residues. Trimming took 4 bases from V and 6 from J, leaving 10 bases between them. Germline assignment: CDR1 SQVTM and CDR2 ANQGSEA. Written as DNA, the CDR3 is TGCAGCGTTGCATTGGGACGCAATGAGCAGTTCTTC. It is translated as CSVALGRNEQFF.

This clonotype came up many times. The CDR3 DNA reads TGTGCCAGCAGCCCCCCAGGGGACCTGAACTATGGCTACACCTTC. Encoded protein: CASSPPGDLNYGYTF. The chain is built from TRBV7-9 and TRBJ1-2, with D perhaps matching TRBD1 (6 bases). V was trimmed by 5 bases and J by 2 bases, leaving 15 bases between them. This CDR3 has 15 residues. Germline-derived CDR1 and CDR2 are SEHNR and FQNEAQ (reference sequence).

This clonotype was recorded a few times. The genes are TRBV29-1 and TRBJ2-3; 10 bases fit TRBD1. Germline trimming cut 7 bases from V and 4 bases from J; bases unmatched to any gene: 17. This CDR3 is 17 amino acids long. Germline CDR1 SQVTM, CDR2 ANQGSEA. The CDR3 DNA sequence: TGCAGCGGGGACATTCCGGGACAGGGGACCAAGTCAGATACGCAGTATTTT. It yields the protein CSGDIPGQGTKSDTQYF.

This clonotype was detected a few times. A read error may produce the germline difference seen at one junction end. The chain combines TRBV7-7 with TRBJ1-2, with TRBD1 identical over 7 bases. Per the germline V gene, CDR1 is SSHAT and CDR2 is FNYEAQ (reference sequence). This CDR3 contains 13 residues. The CDR3: CASSFEQGSGYTF. DNA of the CDR3: TGTGCTAGCAGCTTCGAACAGGGGTCAGGCTACACCTTC.

This clonotype was observed many times. The genes are TRBV7-8 and TRBJ2-2; D possibly matches TRBD1 or TRBD2 (5 bases each). The V and J ends lost 1 base and 5 bases respectively, with 17 bases between them. Germline CDR1 reads SGHVS; CDR2 reads FQNEAQ. The CDR3 runs 17 residues. The CDR3 DNA follows: TGTGCCAGCAGCTTAGTAGTTTCCGGGGCTTGGACCGGGGAGCTGTTTTTT. Translating it yields CASSLVVSGAWTGELFF.